This T cell receptor (beta chain) originates from a study of shared clonotypes between healthy human individuals. Study outcomes and limitations: Only blood was sampled, and tissue TCR repertoires likely differ from blood ones.

With regard to this clone: Its antigen remains unidentified.

V dropped 6 bases and J dropped 5; count of bases not matched to a gene: 4. CDR1 is ENHRY and CDR2 is SYGVKD in the germline V gene. The CDR3 contains 15 residues. The repertoire was sequenced with immunoSEQ multiplex PCR; TCRdb's copy has only in-frame clones and lacks some. The data hold 550,000 to 800,000 clones, with about 74% observed a single time. The chain employs TRBV10-3 and TRBJ2-2; TRBD2 matches at 12 bases. Specimen: memory CD4+ T cells sorted from blood. Subset meaning: CD45RA-negative fraction. The source is a woman in her 30s in good health. CDR3 in DNA: TGTGCCATCAGGACTAGCGGGAGAGGAACCGGGGAGCTGTTTTTT. Translating it yields CAIRTSGRGTGELFF.